This T cell receptor (beta chain) was recovered during a study of blood T cell repertoires in COVID-19. V was cut by 8 bases and J by 1 base, with 14 bases left in between. Germline-derived CDR1 and CDR2 are SGHVS and FQNEAQ. The CDR3 runs 14 residues. Some clones are missing from TCRdb's copy, which holds only in-frame ones; the method was immunoSEQ multiplex PCR. Of about 310,000 clones in the sample, 70% to 90% were seen once. V usage is TRBV7-8 and J usage is TRBJ1-2, with D possibly matching TRBD1 (5 bases). This TCR was sampled from a man in his thirties or forties who had recovered from COVID-19. Specimen: PBMCs or T cells enriched from blood (not recorded which). DNA for the CDR3: TGTGCCAGCGGGGGGAGCCACAATAACTATGGCTACACCTTC. This sequence encodes CASGGSHNNYGYTF.